This note documents a single T cell receptor beta chain sequence. This sample is drawn from a study of Ad26.COV2.S vaccination and SARS-CoV-2 variants. The treatment here: some 19 received Ad26.COV2.S at low or high dose, single or two shots; about 5 received placebo; per-sample allocation not given. All samples were drawn on day 63, counting from the first vaccine or placebo injection. Germline V lookup: CDR1 SGDLS, CDR2 YYNGEE. There are 15 residues in the CDR3. The V end lost 4 bases, the J end lost 3 bases, and 14 bases lay between the germline ends. Sequenced by immunoSEQ multiplex PCR; TCRdb stores in-frame clones only, minus some. In the table there are 300,000 to 400,000 clones, approximately 90% of which are singletons.

Specimen: peripheral blood, collected in a trial of Ad26.COV2.S vaccine versus placebo. The source of this sequence is a person aged 18-60 years who received the Ad26.COV2.S COVID-19 vaccine or a placebo. The rearrangement uses TRBV9 and TRBJ2-1; D unclear. The CDR3 protein is CASSPSGVDYNEQFF. CDR3 DNA sequence: TGTGCCAGCAGCCCCAGTGGGGTAGACTACAATGAGCAGTTCTTC.